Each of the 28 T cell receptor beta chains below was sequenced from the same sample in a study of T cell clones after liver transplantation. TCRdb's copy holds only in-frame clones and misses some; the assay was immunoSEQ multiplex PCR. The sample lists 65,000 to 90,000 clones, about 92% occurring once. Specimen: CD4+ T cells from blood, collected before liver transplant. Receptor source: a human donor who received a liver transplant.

The CDR3 DNA reads TGTGCCAGCAGTGAAGCGTCGAGCGGGAGGGAGACCCAGTACTTC. Translated, it gives CASSEASSGRETQYF. The chain couples TRBV2 to TRBJ2-5, with TRBD2 matching over 9 bases. V shed 0 bases, J shed 5 bases, and the junction held 4 bases outside the gene matches. Germline V gives CDR1 SNHLY, CDR2 FYNNEI. This CDR3 has 15 residues.

The CDR3 protein is CASSQEPWDRYNEQFF. The CDR3 DNA reads as TGTGCCAGCAGCCAAGAACCCTGGGACAGGTACAATGAGCAGTTCTTC. The chain links TRBV4-2 to TRBJ2-1; 8 nucleotides line up with TRBD1. CDR1 LGHNA and CDR2 YNFKEQ come from the germline V gene. The CDR3 extends over 16 amino acids. The V and J ends lost 0 bases and 4 bases, in that order; junction bases with no gene match: 5.

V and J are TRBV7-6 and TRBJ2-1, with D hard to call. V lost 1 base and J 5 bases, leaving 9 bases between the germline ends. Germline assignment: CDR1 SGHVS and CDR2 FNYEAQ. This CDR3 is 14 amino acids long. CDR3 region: CASSLGSDHNEQFF. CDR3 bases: TGTGCCAGCAGCTTAGGGTCAGATCACAATGAGCAGTTCTTC.

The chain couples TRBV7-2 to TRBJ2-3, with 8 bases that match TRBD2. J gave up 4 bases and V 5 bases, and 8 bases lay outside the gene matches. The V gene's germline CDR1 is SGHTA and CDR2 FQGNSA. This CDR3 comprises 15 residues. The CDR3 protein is CASSPSGSSSDTQYF. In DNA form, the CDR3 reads TGTGCCAGCAGCCCCAGCGGGAGCTCGTCAGATACGCAGTATTTT. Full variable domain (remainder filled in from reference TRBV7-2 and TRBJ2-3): GAGVSQSPSNKVTEKGKDVELRCDPISGHTALYWYRQSLGQGLEFLIYFQGNSAPDKSGLPSDRFSAERTGGSVSTLTIQRTQQEDSAVYLCASSPSGSSSDTQYFGPGTRLTVL.

The CDR3 protein is CASSPVLGVAFF. CDR3 DNA sequence: TGTGCCAGCAGCCCGGTCTTGGGGGTCGCTTTCTTT. V usage is TRBV7-8 and J usage is TRBJ1-1, with D possibly being TRBD1 (5 bases). Germline CDR1 and CDR2: SGHVS and FQNEAQ. This CDR3 is 12 amino acids long. V shed 5 bases and J shed 11 bases, with 15 bases lying between them.

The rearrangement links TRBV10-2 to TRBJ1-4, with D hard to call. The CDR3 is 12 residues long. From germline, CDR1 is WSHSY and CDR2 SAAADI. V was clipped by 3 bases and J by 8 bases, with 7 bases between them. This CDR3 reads CASSEEWEKLFF. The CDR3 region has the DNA TGCGCCAGCAGTGAAGAGTGGGAAAAACTGTTTTTT.

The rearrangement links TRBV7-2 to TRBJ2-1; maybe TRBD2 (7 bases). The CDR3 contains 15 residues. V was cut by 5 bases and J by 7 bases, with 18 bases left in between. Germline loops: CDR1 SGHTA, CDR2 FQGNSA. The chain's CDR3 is CASSPRGGRVNEQFF. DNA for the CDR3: TGTGCCAGCAGCCCTAGGGGGGGGCGCGTGAATGAGCAGTTCTTC. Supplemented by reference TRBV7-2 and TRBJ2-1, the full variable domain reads GAGVSQSPSNKVTEKGKDVELRCDPISGHTALYWYRQSLGQGLEFLIYFQGNSAPDKSGLPSDRFSAERTGGSVSTLTIQRTQQEDSAVYLCASSPRGGRVNEQFFGPGTRLTVL.

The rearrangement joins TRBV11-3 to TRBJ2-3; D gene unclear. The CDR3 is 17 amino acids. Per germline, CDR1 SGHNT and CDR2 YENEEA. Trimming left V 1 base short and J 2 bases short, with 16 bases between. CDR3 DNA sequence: TGTGCCAGCAGCTTAGCCTCCCGGCGCGGAGCCACAGATACGCAGTATTTT. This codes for CASSLASRRGATDTQYF. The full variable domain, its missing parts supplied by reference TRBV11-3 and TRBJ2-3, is EAGVVQSPRYKIIEKKQPVAFWCNPISGHNTLYWYLQNLGQGPELLIRYENEEAVDDSQLPKDRFSAERLKGVDSTLKIQPAELGDSAVYLCASSLASRRGATDTQYFGPGTRLTVL.

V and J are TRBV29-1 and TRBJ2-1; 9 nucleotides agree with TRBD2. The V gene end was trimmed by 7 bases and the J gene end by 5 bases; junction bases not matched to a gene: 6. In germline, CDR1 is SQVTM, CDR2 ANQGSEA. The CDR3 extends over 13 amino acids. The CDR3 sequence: CSGSGSLDNEQFF. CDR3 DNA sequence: TGCAGCGGTAGCGGGAGCTTAGACAATGAGCAGTTCTTC.

The chain's CDR3 is CASSPSGQGAYNEQFF. CDR3 coding DNA: TGCGCCAGCAGCCCATCCGGACAGGGAGCTTACAATGAGCAGTTCTTC. V is TRBV5-1 and J is TRBJ2-1; 8 bases map to TRBD1. V shed 4 bases and J 4 bases; nucleotides not matched to a gene: 10. There are 16 residues in the CDR3. CDR1 SGHRS and CDR2 YFSETQ come from the germline V gene. The whole variable domain, remainder taken from reference TRBV5-1 and TRBJ2-1, is KAGVTQTPRYLIKTRGQQVTLSCSPISGHRSVSWYQQTPGQGLQFLFEYFSETQRNKGNFPGRFSGRQFSNSRSEMNVSTLELGDSALYLCASSPSGQGAYNEQFFGPGTRLTVL.

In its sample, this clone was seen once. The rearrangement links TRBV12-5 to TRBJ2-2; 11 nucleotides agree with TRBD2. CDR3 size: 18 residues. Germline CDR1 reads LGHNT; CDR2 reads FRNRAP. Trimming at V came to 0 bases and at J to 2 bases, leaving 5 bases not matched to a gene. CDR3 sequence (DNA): TGTGCTAGTGGTTTGGTACTAGCGGGAGTCACTAACACCGGGGAGCTGTTTTTT. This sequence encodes CASGLVLAGVTNTGELFF.

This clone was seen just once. CDR3 nucleotide sequence: TGCGCCAGCAGCTCCCCGGGACAGGGGTCTTTGCAGTACTTC. Amino acid sequence: CASSSPGQGSLQYF. The chain combines TRBV5-1 with TRBJ2-7; 10 nucleotides match TRBD1. J was trimmed by 9 bases and V by 3 bases; bases with no gene match: 9. The CDR3 runs 14 residues. Germline CDR1 reads SGHRS; CDR2 reads YFSETQ.

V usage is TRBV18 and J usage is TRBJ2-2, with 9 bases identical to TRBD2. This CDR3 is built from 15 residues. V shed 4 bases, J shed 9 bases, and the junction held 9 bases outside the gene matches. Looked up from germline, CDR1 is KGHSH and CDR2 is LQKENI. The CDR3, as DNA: TGTGCCAGCTCACTGGAGACTAGCGGCCTTAGGGAGCTGTTTTTT. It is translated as CASSLETSGLRELFF.

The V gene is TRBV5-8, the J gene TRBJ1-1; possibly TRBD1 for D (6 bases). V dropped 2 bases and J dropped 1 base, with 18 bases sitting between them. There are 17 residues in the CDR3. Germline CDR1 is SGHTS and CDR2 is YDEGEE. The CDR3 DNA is TGTGCCAGCAGCTTCGTTGTTTCGCCACAGGGGAACACTGAAGCTTTCTTT. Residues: CASSFVVSPQGNTEAFF.

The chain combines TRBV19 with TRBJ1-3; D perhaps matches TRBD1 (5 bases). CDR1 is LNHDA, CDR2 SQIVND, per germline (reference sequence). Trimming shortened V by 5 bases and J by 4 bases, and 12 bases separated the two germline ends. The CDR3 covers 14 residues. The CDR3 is CASSEGPSGNTIYF. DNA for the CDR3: TGTGCCAGTAGTGAGGGGCCTAGCGGAAACACCATATATTTT.

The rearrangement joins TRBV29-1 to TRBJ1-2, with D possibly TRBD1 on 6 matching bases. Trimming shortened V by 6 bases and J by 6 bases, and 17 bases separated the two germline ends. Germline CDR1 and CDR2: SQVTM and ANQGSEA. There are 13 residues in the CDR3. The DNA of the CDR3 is TGCAGCGTAGCCCGCCCGGGGGGCGATGGCTACACCTTC. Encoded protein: CSVARPGGDGYTF.

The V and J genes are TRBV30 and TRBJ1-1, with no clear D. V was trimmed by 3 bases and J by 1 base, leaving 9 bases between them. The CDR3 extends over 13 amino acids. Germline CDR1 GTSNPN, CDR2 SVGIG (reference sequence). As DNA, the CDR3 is TGTGCCTGGAGGGGAACCACGAACACTGAAGCTTTCTTT. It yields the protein CAWRGTTNTEAFF.

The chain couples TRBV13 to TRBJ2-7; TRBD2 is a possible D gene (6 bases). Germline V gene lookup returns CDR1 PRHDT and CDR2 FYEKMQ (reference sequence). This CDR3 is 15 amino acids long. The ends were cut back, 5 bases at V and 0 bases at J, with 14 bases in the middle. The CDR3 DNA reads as TGTGCCAGCAGCCCTCGGGACGGGAGCTCCTACGAGCAGTACTTC. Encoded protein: CASSPRDGSSYEQYF.

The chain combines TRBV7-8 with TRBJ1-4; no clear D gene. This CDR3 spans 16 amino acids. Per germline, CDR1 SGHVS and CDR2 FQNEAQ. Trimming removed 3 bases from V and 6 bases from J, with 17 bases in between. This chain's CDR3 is CASSLSSLPPDEKLFF. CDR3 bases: TGTGCCAGCAGCTTGTCGTCTTTGCCGCCGGATGAAAAACTGTTTTTT.

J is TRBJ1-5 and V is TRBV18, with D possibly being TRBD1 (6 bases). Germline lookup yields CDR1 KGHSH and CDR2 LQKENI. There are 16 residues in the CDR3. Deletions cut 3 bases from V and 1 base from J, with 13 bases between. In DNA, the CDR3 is TGTGCCAGCTCACCCACAGGGACTCAGAGCAATCAGCCCCAGCATTTT. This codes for CASSPTGTQSNQPQHF.

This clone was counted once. CDR3 DNA: TGTGCCAGCAGCCCCTCCTTGAACAATGAGCAGTTCTTC. Protein: CASSPSLNNEQFF. This chain links TRBV6-1 with TRBJ2-1; D is uncertain. V shed 6 bases and J shed 5 bases, with 11 bases lying between them. CDR3 length: 13 amino acids. Germline CDR1 is MNHNS and CDR2 is SASEGT.

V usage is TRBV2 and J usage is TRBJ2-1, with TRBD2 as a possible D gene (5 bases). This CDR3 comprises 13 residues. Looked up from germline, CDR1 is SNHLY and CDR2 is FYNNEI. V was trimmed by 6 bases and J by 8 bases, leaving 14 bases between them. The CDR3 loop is CASRSRVQDEQFF. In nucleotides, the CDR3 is TGTGCCAGCAGATCGAGGGTCCAGGATGAGCAGTTCTTC. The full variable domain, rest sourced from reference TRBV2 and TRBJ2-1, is EPEVTQTPSHQVTQMGQEVILRCVPISNHLYFYWYRQILGQKVEFLVSFYNNEISEKSEIFDDQFSVERPDGSNFTLKIRSTKLEDSAMYFCASRSRVQDEQFFGPGTRLTVL.

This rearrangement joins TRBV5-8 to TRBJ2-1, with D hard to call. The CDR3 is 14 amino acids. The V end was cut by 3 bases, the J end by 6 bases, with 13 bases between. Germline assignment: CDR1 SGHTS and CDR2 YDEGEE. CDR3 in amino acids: CASSSRAVPNEQFF. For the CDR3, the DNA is TGTGCCAGCAGCTCCCGGGCCGTCCCCAATGAGCAGTTCTTC.

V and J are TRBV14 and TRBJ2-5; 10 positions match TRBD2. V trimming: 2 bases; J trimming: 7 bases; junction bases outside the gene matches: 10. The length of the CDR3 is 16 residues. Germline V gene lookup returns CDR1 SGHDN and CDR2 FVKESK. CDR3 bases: TGTGCCAGCAGCCAACAAAGGACTAGCGGAATGATGACCCAGTACTTC. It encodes CASSQQRTSGMMTQYF.

CDR3 nucleotides: TGTGCCAGCAGCGTAGCGACAGGGGGTAGCCTCGGCGGGGAGCTGTTTTTT. It codes for CASSVATGGSLGGELFF. V gene TRBV9 combines with J gene TRBJ2-2; 9 bases fit TRBD1. The CDR3 contains 17 residues. V shed 0 bases, J shed 7 bases, and the junction held 10 bases outside the gene matches. Per germline, CDR1 SGDLS and CDR2 YYNGEE.

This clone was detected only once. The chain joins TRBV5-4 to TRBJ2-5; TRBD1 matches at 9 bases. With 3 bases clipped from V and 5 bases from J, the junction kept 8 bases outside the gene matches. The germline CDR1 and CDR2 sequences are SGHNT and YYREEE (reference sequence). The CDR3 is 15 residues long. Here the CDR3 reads CASSSAQGAGETQYF. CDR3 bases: TGTGCCAGCAGCTCCGCACAGGGGGCGGGGGAGACCCAGTACTTC.

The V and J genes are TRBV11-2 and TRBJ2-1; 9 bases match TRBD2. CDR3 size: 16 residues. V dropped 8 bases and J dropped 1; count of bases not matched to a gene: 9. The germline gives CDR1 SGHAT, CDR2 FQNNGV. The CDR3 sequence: CASFSRTSESYNEQFF. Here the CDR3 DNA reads TGTGCCAGCTTCTCCCGGACTAGCGAATCCTACAATGAGCAGTTCTTC.

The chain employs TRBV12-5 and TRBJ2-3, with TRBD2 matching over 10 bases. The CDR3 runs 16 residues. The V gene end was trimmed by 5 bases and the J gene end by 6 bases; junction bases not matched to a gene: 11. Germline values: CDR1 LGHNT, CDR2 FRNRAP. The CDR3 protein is CASGVLAGGSADTQYF. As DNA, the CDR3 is TGTGCTAGTGGTGTTTTAGCGGGAGGAAGCGCCGATACGCAGTATTTT.